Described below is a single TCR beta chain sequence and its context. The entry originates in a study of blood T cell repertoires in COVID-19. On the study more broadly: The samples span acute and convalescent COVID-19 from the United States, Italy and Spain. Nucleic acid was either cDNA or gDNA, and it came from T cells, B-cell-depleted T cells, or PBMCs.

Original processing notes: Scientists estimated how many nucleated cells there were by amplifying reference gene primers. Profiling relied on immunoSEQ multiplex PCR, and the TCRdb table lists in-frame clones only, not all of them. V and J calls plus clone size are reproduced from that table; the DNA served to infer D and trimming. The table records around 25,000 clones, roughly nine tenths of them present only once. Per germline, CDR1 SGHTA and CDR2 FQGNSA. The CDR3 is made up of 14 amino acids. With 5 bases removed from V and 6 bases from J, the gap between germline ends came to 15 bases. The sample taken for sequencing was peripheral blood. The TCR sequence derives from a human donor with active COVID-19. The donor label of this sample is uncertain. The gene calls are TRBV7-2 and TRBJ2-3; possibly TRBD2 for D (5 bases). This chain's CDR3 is CASSPPARGDTQYF. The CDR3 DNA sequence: TGTGCCAGCAGCCCCCCAGCCCGCGGGGATACGCAGTATTTT.